The clone carrying this T cell receptor (beta chain) was found once. What it binds is unknown. These data originate in a study of Ad26.COV2.S vaccination and SARS-CoV-2 variants. Whole-study results and caveats: Substantial breadth in spike-specific CD8+ and CD4+ T cell responses was reportedly seen after vaccination.

The germline gives CDR1 LNHDA, CDR2 SQIVND (reference sequence). The CDR3 is made up of 12 amino acids. V shed 8 bases, J shed 8 bases, and the junction held 6 bases outside the gene matches. The repertoire was sequenced with immunoSEQ multiplex PCR; TCRdb's copy has only in-frame clones and lacks some. This table has around 340,000 clones, 85% to 90% appearing once. Regarding treatment: around 19 received Ad26.COV2.S at low or high dose, single or two shots; 5 received placebo; per-sample allocation not given. It was on day 63 after the first vaccine or placebo injection that samples were taken. The V and J genes are TRBV19 and TRBJ1-2; TRBD1 aligns across 9 bases. The sample in question was peripheral blood, obtained in a trial of Ad26.COV2.S vaccine versus placebo. The source is a person aged 18 to 65 who received the Ad26.COV2.S COVID-19 vaccine or a placebo. For the CDR3, the DNA is TGTGCCAGTCGGGACAGGGTAGAAGGCTACACCTTC. Protein sequence: CASRDRVEGYTF.